The T cell receptor (beta chain) under discussion was sequenced for a study of cytomegalovirus exposure and HLA in healthy donors. Sequencing was performed with immunoSEQ multiplex PCR; in TCRdb, only in-frame clones are kept and a portion is missing. The table has about 73,000 clones, around 90% seen once. The germline gives CDR1 SEHNR, CDR2 FQNEAQ (reference sequence). The V end lost 5 bases, the J end lost 6 bases, and 9 bases lay between the germline ends. The CDR3 has 12 amino acids. V usage is TRBV7-9 and J usage is TRBJ2-3, with D uncertain. The specimen sequenced was PBMCs. The receptor's source is a woman between 18 and 30 years old in good health and CMV-seropositive. The chain's CDR3 is CASSRTGDTQYF. Written as DNA, the CDR3 is TGTGCCAGCAGCCGCACCGGGGATACGCAGTATTTT.